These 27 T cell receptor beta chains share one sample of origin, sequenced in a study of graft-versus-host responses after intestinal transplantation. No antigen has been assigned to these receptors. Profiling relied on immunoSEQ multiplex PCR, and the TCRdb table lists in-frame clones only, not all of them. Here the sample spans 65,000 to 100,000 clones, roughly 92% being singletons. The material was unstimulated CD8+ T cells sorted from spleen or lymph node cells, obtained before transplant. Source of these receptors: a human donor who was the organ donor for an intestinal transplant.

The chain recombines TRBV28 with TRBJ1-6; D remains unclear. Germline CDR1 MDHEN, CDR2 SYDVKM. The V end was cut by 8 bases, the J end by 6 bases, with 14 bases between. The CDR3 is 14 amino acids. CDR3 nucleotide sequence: TGTGCCAGCTACCTGAGGATGAGTAATTCACCCCTCCACTTT. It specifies CASYLRMSNSPLHF. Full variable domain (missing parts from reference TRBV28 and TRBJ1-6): DVKVTQSSRYLVKRTGEKVFLECVQDMDHENMFWYRQDPGLGLRLIYFSYDVKMKEKGDIPEGYSVSREKKERFSLILESASTNQTSMYLCASYLRMSNSPLHFGNGTRLTVT.

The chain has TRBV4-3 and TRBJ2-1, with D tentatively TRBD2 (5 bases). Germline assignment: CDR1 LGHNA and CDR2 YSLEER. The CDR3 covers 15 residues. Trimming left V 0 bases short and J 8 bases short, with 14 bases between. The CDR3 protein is CASSQETRAWDEQFF. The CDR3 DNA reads TGCGCCAGCAGCCAAGAAACGAGGGCATGGGATGAGCAGTTCTTC.

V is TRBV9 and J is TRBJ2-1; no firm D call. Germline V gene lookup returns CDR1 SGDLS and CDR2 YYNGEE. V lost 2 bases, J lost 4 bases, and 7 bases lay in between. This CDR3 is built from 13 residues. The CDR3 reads CASSVRLYNEQFF. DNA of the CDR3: TGTGCCAGCAGCGTCAGACTTTACAATGAGCAGTTCTTC.

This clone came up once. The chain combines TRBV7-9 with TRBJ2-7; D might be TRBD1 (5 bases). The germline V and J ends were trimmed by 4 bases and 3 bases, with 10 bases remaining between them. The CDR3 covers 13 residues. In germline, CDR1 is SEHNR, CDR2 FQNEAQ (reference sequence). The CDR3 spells CASSWGSGYEQYF. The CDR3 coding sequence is TGTGCCAGCAGCTGGGGCTCGGGCTACGAGCAGTACTTC.

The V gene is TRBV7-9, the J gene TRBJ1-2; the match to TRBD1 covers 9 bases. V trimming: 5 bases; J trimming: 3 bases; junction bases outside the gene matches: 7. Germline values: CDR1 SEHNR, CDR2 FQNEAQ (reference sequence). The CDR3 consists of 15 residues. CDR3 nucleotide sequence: TGTGCCAGCAGCGCCCGGGACAGGGTGGACTATGGCTACACCTTC. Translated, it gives CASSARDRVDYGYTF.

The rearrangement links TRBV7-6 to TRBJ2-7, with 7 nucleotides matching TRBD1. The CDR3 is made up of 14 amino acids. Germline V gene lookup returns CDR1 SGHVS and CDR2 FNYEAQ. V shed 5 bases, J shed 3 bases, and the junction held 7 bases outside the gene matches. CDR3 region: CASSLARGFYEQYF. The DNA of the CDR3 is TGTGCCAGCAGCCTCGCCAGGGGGTTCTACGAGCAGTACTTC.

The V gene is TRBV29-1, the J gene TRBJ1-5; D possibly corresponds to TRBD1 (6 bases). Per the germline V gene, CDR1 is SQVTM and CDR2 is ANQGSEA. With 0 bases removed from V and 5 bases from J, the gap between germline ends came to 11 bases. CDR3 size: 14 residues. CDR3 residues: CSVEDRRGHQPQHF. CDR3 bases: TGCAGCGTTGAAGATCGCAGGGGCCATCAGCCCCAGCATTTT.

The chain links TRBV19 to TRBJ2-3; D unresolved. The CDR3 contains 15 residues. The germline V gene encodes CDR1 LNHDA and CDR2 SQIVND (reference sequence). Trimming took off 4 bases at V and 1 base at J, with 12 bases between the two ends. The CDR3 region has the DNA TGTGCCAGTAGTACCGTTTTTCCGGGCACAGATACGCAGTATTTT. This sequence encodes CASSTVFPGTDTQYF.

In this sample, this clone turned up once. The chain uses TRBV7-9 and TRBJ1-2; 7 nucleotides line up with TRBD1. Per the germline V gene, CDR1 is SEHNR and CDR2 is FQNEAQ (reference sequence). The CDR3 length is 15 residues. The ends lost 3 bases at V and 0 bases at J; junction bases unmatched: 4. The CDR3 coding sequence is TGTGCCAGCAGCTTTGAGGACAGGTCTAACTATGGCTACACCTTC. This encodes CASSFEDRSNYGYTF.

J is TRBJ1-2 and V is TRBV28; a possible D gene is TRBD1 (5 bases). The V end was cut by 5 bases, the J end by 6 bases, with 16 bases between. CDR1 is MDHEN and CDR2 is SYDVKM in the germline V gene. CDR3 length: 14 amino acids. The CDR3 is CASSTRDGGDGYTF. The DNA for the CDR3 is TGTGCCAGCAGTACCCGGGACGGGGGAGATGGCTACACCTTC.

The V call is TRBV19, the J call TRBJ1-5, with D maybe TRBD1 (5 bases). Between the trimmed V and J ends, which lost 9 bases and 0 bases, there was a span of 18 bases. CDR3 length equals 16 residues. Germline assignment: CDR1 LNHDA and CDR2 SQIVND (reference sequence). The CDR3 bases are TGTGCCAGCCGCCCACCGGGACTCTATAGCAATCAGCCCCAGCATTTT. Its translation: CASRPPGLYSNQPQHF. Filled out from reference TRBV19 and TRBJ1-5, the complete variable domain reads DGGITQSPKYLFRKEGQNVTLSCEQNLNHDAMYWYRQDPGQGLRLIYYSQIVNDFQKGDIAEGYSVSREKKESFPLTVTSAQKNPTAFYLCASRPPGLYSNQPQHFGDGTRLSIL.

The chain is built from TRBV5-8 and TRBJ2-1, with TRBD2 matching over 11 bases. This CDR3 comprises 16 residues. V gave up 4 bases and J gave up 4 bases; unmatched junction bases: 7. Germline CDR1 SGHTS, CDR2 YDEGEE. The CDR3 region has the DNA TGTGCCAGCAGCCTTAGCGGGGGGGAATTATACAATGAGCAGTTCTTC. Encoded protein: CASSLSGGELYNEQFF.

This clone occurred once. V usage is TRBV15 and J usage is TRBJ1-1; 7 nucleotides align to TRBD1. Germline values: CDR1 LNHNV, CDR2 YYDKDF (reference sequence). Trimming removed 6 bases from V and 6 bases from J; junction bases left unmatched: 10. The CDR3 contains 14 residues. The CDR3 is CATRIRGGESEAFF. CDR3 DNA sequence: TGTGCCACCAGAATCCGAGGGGGCGAGTCTGAAGCTTTCTTT.

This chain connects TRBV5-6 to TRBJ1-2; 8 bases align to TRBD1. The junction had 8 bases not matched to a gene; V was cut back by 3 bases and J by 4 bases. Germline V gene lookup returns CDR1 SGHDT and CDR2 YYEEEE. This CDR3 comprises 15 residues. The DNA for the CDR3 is TGTGCCAGCAGCTCTTACAGGGGGTGGGCCTATGGCTACACCTTC. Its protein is CASSSYRGWAYGYTF.

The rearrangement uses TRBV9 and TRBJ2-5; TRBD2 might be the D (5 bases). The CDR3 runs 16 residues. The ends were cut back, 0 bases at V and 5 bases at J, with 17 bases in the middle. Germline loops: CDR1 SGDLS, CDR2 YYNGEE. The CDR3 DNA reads TGTGCCAGCAGCGTAGTAGGAGCGGCCGCCTCCGAGACCCAGTACTTC. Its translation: CASSVVGAAASETQYF.

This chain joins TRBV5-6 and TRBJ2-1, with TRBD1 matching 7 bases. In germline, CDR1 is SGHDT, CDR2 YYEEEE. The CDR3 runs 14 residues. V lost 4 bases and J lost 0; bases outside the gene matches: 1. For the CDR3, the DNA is TGTGCCAGCAGCCGGGACAGCTCCTACAATGAGCAGTTCTTC. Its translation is CASSRDSSYNEQFF.

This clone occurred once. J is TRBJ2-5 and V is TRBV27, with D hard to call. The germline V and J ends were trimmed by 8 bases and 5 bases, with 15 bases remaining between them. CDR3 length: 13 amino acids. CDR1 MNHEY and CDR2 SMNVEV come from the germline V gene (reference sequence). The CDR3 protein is CASARPGLETQYF. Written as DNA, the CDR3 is TGTGCCAGCGCTCGGCCCGGGTTGGAGACCCAGTACTTC.

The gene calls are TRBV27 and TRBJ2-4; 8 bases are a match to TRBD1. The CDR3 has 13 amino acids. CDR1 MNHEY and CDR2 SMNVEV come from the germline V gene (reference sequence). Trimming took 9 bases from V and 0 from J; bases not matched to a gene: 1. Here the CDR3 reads CASGQGAKNIQYF. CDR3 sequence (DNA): TGTGCCAGTGGACAGGGAGCCAAAAACATTCAGTACTTC.

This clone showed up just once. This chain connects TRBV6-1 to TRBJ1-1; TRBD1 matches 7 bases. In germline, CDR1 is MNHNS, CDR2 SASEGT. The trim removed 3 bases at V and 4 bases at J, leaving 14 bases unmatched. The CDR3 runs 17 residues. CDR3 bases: TGTGCCAGCAGTGACCTCCATAGGAGGGGGCCGGGCACTGAAGCTTTCTTT. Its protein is CASSDLHRRGPGTEAFF.

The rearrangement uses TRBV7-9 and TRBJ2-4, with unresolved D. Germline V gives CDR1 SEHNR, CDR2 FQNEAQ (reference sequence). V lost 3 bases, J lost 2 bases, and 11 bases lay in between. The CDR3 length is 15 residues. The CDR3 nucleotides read TGTGCCAGCAGCTTTGTAGAAGCTTCCAAAAACATTCAGTACTTC. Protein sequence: CASSFVEASKNIQYF.

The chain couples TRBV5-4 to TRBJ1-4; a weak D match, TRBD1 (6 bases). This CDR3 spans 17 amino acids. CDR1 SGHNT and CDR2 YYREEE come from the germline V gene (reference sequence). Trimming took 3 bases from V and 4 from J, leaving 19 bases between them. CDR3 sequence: CASSSLDWGGLNEKLFF. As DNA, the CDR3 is TGTGCCAGCAGCTCTCTAGACTGGGGGGGCCTTAATGAAAAACTGTTTTTT.

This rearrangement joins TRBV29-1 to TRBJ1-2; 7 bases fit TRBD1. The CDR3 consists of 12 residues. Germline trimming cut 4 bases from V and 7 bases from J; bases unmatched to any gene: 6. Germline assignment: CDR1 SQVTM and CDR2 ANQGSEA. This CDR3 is CSVVGTEGGYTF. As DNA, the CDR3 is TGCAGCGTTGTCGGGACAGAAGGTGGCTACACCTTC. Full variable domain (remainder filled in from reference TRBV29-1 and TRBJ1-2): SAVISQKPSRDICQRGTSLTIQCQVDSQVTMMFWYRQQPGQSLTLIATANQGSEATYESGFVIDKFPISRPNLTFSTLTVSNMSPEDSSIYLCSVVGTEGGYTFGSGTRLTVV.

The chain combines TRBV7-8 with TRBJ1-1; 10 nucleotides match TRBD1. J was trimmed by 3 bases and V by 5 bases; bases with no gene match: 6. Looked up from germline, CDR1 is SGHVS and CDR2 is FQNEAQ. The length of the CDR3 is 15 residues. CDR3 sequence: CASSPLGTGDTEAFF. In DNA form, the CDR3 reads TGTGCCAGCAGCCCCCTCGGGACAGGGGACACTGAAGCTTTCTTT.

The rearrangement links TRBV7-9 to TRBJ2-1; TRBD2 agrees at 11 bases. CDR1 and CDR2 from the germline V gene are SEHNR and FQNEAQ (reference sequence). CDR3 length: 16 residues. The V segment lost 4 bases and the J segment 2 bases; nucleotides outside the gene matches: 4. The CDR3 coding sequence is TGTGCCAGCAGCTCGGCGACTAGCGGGGCCTACAATGAGCAGTTCTTC. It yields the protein CASSSATSGAYNEQFF. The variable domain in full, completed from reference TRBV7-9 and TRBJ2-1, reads DTGVSQNPRHKITKRGQNVTFRCDPISEHNRLYWYRQTLGQGPEFLTYFQNEAQLEKSRLLSDRFSAERPKGSFSTLEIQRTEQGDSAMYLCASSSATSGAYNEQFFGPGTRLTVL.

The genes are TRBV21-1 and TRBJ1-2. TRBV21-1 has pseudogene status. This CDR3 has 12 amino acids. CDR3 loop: CASSPGLGGYTF. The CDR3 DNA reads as TGTGCCAGCAGCCCGGGATTAGGGGGCTACACCTTC.

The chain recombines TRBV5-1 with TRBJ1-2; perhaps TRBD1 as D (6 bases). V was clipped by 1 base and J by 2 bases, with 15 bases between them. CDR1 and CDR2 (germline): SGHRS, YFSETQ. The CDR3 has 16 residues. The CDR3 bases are TGCGCCAGCAGCTTGTCAAACAGGGTGGGGAACTATGGCTACACCTTC. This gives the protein CASSLSNRVGNYGYTF.

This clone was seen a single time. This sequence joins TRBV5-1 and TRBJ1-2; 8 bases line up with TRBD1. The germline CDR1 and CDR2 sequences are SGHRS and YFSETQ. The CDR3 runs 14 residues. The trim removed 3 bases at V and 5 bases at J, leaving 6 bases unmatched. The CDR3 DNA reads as TGCGCCAGCAGCTCCACAGGGGGGTCGTATGGCTACACCTTC. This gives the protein CASSSTGGSYGYTF. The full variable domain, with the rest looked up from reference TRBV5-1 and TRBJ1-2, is KAGVTQTPRYLIKTRGQQVTLSCSPISGHRSVSWYQQTPGQGLQFLFEYFSETQRNKGNFPGRFSGRQFSNSRSEMNVSTLELGDSALYLCASSSTGGSYGYTFGSGTRLTVV.